Below are 32 T cell receptor beta chains sequenced from a single sample in a study of blood T cell repertoires in COVID-19. Method: immunoSEQ multiplex PCR; TCRdb's copy keeps in-frame clones and lacks some. The sample has about 58,000 clones, about 88% seen once; the top ten hold approximately 14%. The sample was peripheral blood. All receptors derive from a woman aged 60-75 years with active COVID-19.

The chain is built from TRBV5-6 and TRBJ1-1; possible D gene TRBD1, 5 bases. The CDR3 contains 14 residues. The germline V gene encodes CDR1 SGHDT and CDR2 YYEEEE. The V end was cut by 0 bases, the J end by 6 bases, with 12 bases between. This chain's CDR3 is CASSLGLRGAEAFF. The DNA for the CDR3 is TGTGCCAGCAGCTTGGGGCTCCGGGGGGCTGAAGCTTTCTTT.

The J gene is TRBJ1-2, the V gene TRBV30, with a tentative D call TRBD1 (6 bases). Trimming cost V 2 bases and J 8 bases, with 12 bases left between them. Germline CDR1 GTSNPN, CDR2 SVGIG (reference sequence). The CDR3 is 12 amino acids. The CDR3 loop reads CAWSTTGTGYTF. The CDR3 DNA sequence: TGTGCCTGGAGTACAACAGGGACGGGCTACACCTTC.

V usage is TRBV4-1 and J usage is TRBJ2-1; TRBD2 aligns across 8 bases. The CDR3 covers 15 residues. The germline CDR1 and CDR2 sequences are MGHRA and YSYEKL. V was clipped by 1 base and J by 4 bases; unmatched bases: 3. CDR3 bases: TGCGCCAGCAGCCAAGCCCCGGGGGGGTACAATGAGCAGTTCTTC. It codes for CASSQAPGGYNEQFF.

This clone came up once. The V call is TRBV18, the J call TRBJ1-6; D ambiguous. V lost 3 bases and J lost 7, with 10 bases in between. CDR3 size: 14 residues. Germline assignment: CDR1 KGHSH and CDR2 LQKENI. CDR3 sequence (DNA): TGTGCCAGCTCACCTCACGGTCTGAATTCACCCCTCCACTTT. Its protein is CASSPHGLNSPLHF.

This sequence joins TRBV18 and TRBJ1-4; a possible D gene is TRBD1 (6 bases). From germline, CDR1 is KGHSH and CDR2 LQKENI. The CDR3 extends over 14 amino acids. V gave up 3 bases and J gave up 7 bases, with 12 bases separating them. The CDR3 loop is CASSPQGLSEKLFF. In DNA form, the CDR3 reads TGTGCCAGCTCACCCCAGGGGTTGAGTGAAAAACTGTTTTTT.

This chain links TRBV7-6 with TRBJ2-2; D possibly corresponds to TRBD1 (6 bases). Germline CDR1 and CDR2: SGHVS and FNYEAQ. This CDR3 spans 17 amino acids. Trimming removed 6 bases from V and 0 bases from J, with 17 bases in between. CDR3 sequence reads: CASRSFSGTSNTGELFF. The CDR3 DNA reads TGTGCCAGCAGATCATTCTCCGGGACATCGAACACCGGGGAGCTGTTTTTT.

The chain is built from TRBV4-2 and TRBJ1-1; D remains unclear. The CDR3 runs to 13 residues. Between the trimmed V and J ends, which lost 0 bases and 8 bases, there was a span of 10 bases. Germline CDR1 LGHNA, CDR2 YNFKEQ. The CDR3 here is CASSQDVPREAFF. Here the CDR3 DNA reads TGTGCCAGCAGCCAAGATGTCCCCAGGGAAGCTTTCTTT.

The chain combines TRBV9 with TRBJ2-3; 13 positions agree with TRBD2. After removal of 4 bases from V and 3 bases from J, the junction contained 2 bases not matched to a gene. Per the germline V gene, CDR1 is SGDLS and CDR2 is YYNGEE. The CDR3 totals 15 residues. The CDR3 region has the DNA TGTGCCAGCAGCTTGGGACTAGCGGGGACAGATACGCAGTATTTT. Translation gives CASSLGLAGTDTQYF.

The chain carries TRBV9 and TRBJ1-2; TRBD1 agrees at 7 bases. This CDR3 contains 17 residues. V lost 2 bases to trimming and J lost 4 bases; unmatched junction nucleotides: 14. Germline CDR1 reads SGDLS; CDR2 reads YYNGEE. The CDR3 spells CASSVTGRRGLGYGYTF. The DNA of the CDR3 is TGTGCCAGCAGCGTTACAGGCAGAAGGGGGCTCGGCTATGGCTACACCTTC.

In its sample, this clone was seen once. The chain carries TRBV7-2 and TRBJ1-6; D remains unclear. Trimming took off 2 bases at V and 9 bases at J, with 8 bases between the two ends. Germline CDR1 and CDR2: SGHTA and FQGNSA. The CDR3 runs 13 residues. In DNA, the CDR3 is TGTGCCAGCAGCTTAACCCCCAGTTCACCCCTCCACTTT. It is translated as CASSLTPSSPLHF.

V gene TRBV19 combines with J gene TRBJ1-5; 8 bases match TRBD1. J was trimmed by 6 bases and V by 7 bases; bases with no gene match: 8. Germline V gene data show CDR1 as LNHDA and CDR2 as SQIVND (reference sequence). This CDR3 has 14 residues. The chain's CDR3 is CASIPTGVGQPQHF. For the CDR3, the DNA is TGTGCCAGTATACCGACAGGGGTGGGTCAGCCCCAGCATTTT.

The table lists this clone with a few counts. The chain is built from TRBV7-9 and TRBJ1-3, with a weak D call TRBD1 (5 bases). V dropped 2 bases and J dropped 3 bases, with 8 bases sitting between them. CDR1 is SEHNR and CDR2 is FQNEAQ in the germline V gene (reference sequence). The CDR3 runs 14 residues. The CDR3 is CASSLIRDGNTIYF. CDR3 nucleotide sequence: TGTGCCAGCAGCTTAATCAGGGATGGAAACACCATATATTTT.

The rearrangement uses TRBV18 and TRBJ1-1; 7 bases agree with TRBD1. The CDR3 covers 16 residues. V shed 3 bases, J shed 5 bases, and the junction held 12 bases outside the gene matches. The germline CDR1 and CDR2 sequences are KGHSH and LQKENI. The CDR3 reads CASSPDGAGGWTEAFF. Here the CDR3 DNA reads TGTGCCAGCTCACCGGATGGGGCAGGGGGTTGGACTGAAGCTTTCTTT.

The gene calls are TRBV6-1 and TRBJ1-1; 11 bases line up with TRBD1. V gave up 2 bases and J gave up 2 bases; unmatched junction bases: 4. Looked up from germline, CDR1 is MNHNS and CDR2 is SASEGT. The CDR3 is 16 amino acids. The CDR3 DNA reads TGTGCCAGCAGTGAAAAAAGGACAGGGGGCAACACTGAAGCTTTCTTT. Amino acid sequence: CASSEKRTGGNTEAFF.

CDR3 sequence: CASSLDATGGNIGSPLHF. CDR3 DNA sequence: TGTGCCAGCAGCTTAGACGCGACAGGGGGCAACATCGGTTCACCCCTCCACTTT. The chain combines TRBV11-2 with TRBJ1-6; 10 nucleotides align to TRBD1. Trimming took 0 bases from V and 9 from J; bases not matched to a gene: 11. CDR1 SGHAT and CDR2 FQNNGV come from the germline V gene. The CDR3 has 18 residues.

The chain links TRBV12-3 or TRBV12-4 to TRBJ2-7; unclear D gene. There are 12 residues in the CDR3. V shed 4 bases and J shed 3 bases, with 7 bases lying between them. CDR3 protein: CASSSTLYEQYF. CDR3 coding DNA: TGTGCCAGCAGTTCGACTCTCTACGAGCAGTACTTC.

This clone has a single count. V is TRBV11-2 and J is TRBJ2-3; 8 nucleotides line up with TRBD1. This CDR3 comprises 15 residues. After removal of 7 bases from V and 0 bases from J, the junction contained 6 bases not matched to a gene. From germline, CDR1 is SGHAT and CDR2 FQNNGV. The CDR3 is CASTPGGRSTDTQYF. DNA for the CDR3: TGTGCCAGCACTCCAGGGGGCAGGAGCACAGATACGCAGTATTTT.

This sequence joins TRBV11-2 and TRBJ2-7; maybe TRBD1 (6 bases). In germline, CDR1 is SGHAT, CDR2 FQNNGV. There are 12 residues in the CDR3. Trimming shortened V by 5 bases and J by 3 bases, and 8 bases separated the two germline ends. The CDR3 nucleotides read TGTGCCAGCAGCGCACAGGGCTACGAGCAGTACTTC. Its protein product is CASSAQGYEQYF.

This chain joins TRBV5-1 and TRBJ2-1; a possible D gene is TRBD2 (6 bases). Germline assignment: CDR1 SGHRS and CDR2 YFSETQ. Trimming left V 3 bases short and J 4 bases short, with 8 bases between. This CDR3 spans 13 amino acids. Here the CDR3 reads CASSYSGYNEQFF. The CDR3 nucleotides read TGCGCCAGCAGCTATAGCGGATACAATGAGCAGTTCTTC.

The chain is built from TRBV5-1 and TRBJ2-1; D call uncertain. Germline CDR1 is SGHRS and CDR2 is YFSETQ. The CDR3 is made up of 14 amino acids. V lost 0 bases to trimming and J lost 4 bases, with 8 bases between them. The CDR3 protein is CASSLVERYNEQFF. The DNA of the CDR3 is TGCGCCAGCAGCTTGGTTGAGAGATACAATGAGCAGTTCTTC. Full variable domain (rest looked up from reference TRBV5-1 and TRBJ2-1): KAGVTQTPRYLIKTRGQQVTLSCSPISGHRSVSWYQQTPGQGLQFLFEYFSETQRNKGNFPGRFSGRQFSNSRSEMNVSTLELGDSALYLCASSLVERYNEQFFGPGTRLTVL.

The gene calls are TRBV2 and TRBJ1-5; D remains unclear. The CDR3 runs 14 residues. V lost 6 bases and J lost 1, with 10 bases in between. Germline V CDR1 and CDR2: SNHLY, FYNNEI. CDR3 residues: CASRKGGSNQPQHF. The CDR3 bases are TGTGCCAGCAGGAAAGGAGGGAGCAATCAGCCCCAGCATTTT.

The V call is TRBV6-5, the J call TRBJ1-6, with no clear D. The CDR3 runs 15 residues. Germline V CDR1 and CDR2: MNHEY, SVGAGI. Trimming removed 7 bases at V and 5 bases at J, with 15 bases between. CDR3 protein: CASTVRQSNNSPLHF. CDR3 in DNA: TGTGCCAGCACCGTAAGACAATCCAATAATTCACCCCTCCACTTT.

This chain connects TRBV28 to TRBJ2-7; a possible D gene is TRBD2 (6 bases). The ends were cut back, 7 bases at V and 2 bases at J, with 15 bases in the middle. The germline V gene encodes CDR1 MDHEN and CDR2 SYDVKM. CDR3 size: 14 residues. CDR3 amino acids: CASKGGGTPYEQYF. In nucleotides, the CDR3 is TGTGCCAGCAAGGGTGGGGGGACTCCCTACGAGCAGTACTTC.

The chain links TRBV3-1 (or the pseudogene TRBV3-2) to TRBJ1-1; D is ambiguous. The V end was cut by 4 bases, the J end by 1 base, with 13 bases between. There are 15 residues in the CDR3. The germline gives CDR1 LGHDT, CDR2 YNNKEL (reference sequence). The CDR3 region has the DNA TGTGCCAGCAGCCCTAGTGGGAGAAAGAACACTGAAGCTTTCTTT. This translates into CASSPSGRKNTEAFF.

The rearrangement links TRBV7-6 to TRBJ1-3, with 8 bases identical to TRBD1. From germline, CDR1 is SGHVS and CDR2 FNYEAQ. The V gene end was trimmed by 5 bases and the J gene end by 4 bases; junction bases not matched to a gene: 4. The CDR3 has 14 residues. Here the CDR3 reads CASSPRTGGNTIYF. The CDR3 DNA reads TGTGCCAGCAGCCCTCGGACAGGGGGAAACACCATATATTTT.

V is TRBV7-6 and J is TRBJ1-5, with 10 bases identical to TRBD1. The ends lost 5 bases at V and 2 bases at J; junction bases unmatched: 3. The CDR3 consists of 15 residues. Germline CDR1 reads SGHVS; CDR2 reads FNYEAQ. The CDR3 DNA reads TGTGCCAGCAGCGCCGGGACAGGGGGCAATCAGCCCCAGCATTTT. Protein sequence: CASSAGTGGNQPQHF.

This chain uses TRBV3-1 (or the pseudogene TRBV3-2) with TRBJ2-7; weak D call: TRBD1 (5 bases). With 0 bases removed from V and 6 bases from J, the gap between germline ends came to 15 bases. Germline CDR1 LGHDT, CDR2 YNNKEL (reference sequence). CDR3 length: 15 residues. For the CDR3, the DNA is TGTGCCAGCAGCCAAGATCGCGGCAGGGTAACCGAGCAGTACTTC. It yields the protein CASSQDRGRVTEQYF.

The chain combines TRBV3-1 (or the pseudogene TRBV3-2) with TRBJ1-4, with a possible D match to TRBD1 (5 bases). Trimming left V 3 bases short and J 4 bases short, with 9 bases between. Germline V gives CDR1 LGHDT, CDR2 YNNKEL (reference sequence). The CDR3 is 14 amino acids. The CDR3: CASSQGRSNEKLFF. The CDR3 DNA sequence: TGTGCCAGCAGCCAGGGGCGCAGTAATGAAAAACTGTTTTTT.

The chain couples TRBV12-3 or TRBV12-4 to TRBJ1-2; D is undetermined. Deletions cut 6 bases from V and 2 bases from J, with 10 bases between. This CDR3 has 13 residues. CDR3 sequence reads: CASSPLLNYGYTF. CDR3 DNA sequence: TGTGCCAGCAGCCCCCTTCTCAACTATGGCTACACCTTC.

The chain employs TRBV9 and TRBJ2-1, with D tentatively TRBD1 (6 bases). The CDR3 spans 14 residues. The germline V and J ends were trimmed by 4 bases and 8 bases, with 16 bases remaining between them. Per the germline V gene, CDR1 is SGDLS and CDR2 is YYNGEE. In nucleotides, the CDR3 is TGTGCCAGCAGCAGAGGGGGTTACGGGCATGAGCAGTTCTTC. It is translated as CASSRGGYGHEQFF.

The table lists this clone with a few counts. CDR3 in amino acids: CASSYNRGNYGYTF. Here the CDR3 DNA reads TGTGCCAGCAGCTACAACAGGGGTAACTATGGCTACACCTTC. This chain uses TRBV5-4 with TRBJ1-2, with TRBD1 identical over 7 bases. There are 14 residues in the CDR3. Trimming removed 3 bases from V and 1 base from J; junction bases left unmatched: 3. Germline V CDR1 and CDR2: SGHNT, YYREEE (reference sequence).

This chain uses TRBV6-2 or TRBV6-3 with TRBJ2-3; 8 positions match TRBD2. CDR3 length equals 16 residues. After removal of 5 bases from V and 4 bases from J, the junction contained 11 bases not matched to a gene. CDR1 and CDR2 from the germline V gene are MNHEY and SVGEGT. DNA of the CDR3: TGTGCCAGCAGTAATAGCGGGGCCCGACCGGCAGATACGCAGTATTTT. It encodes CASSNSGARPADTQYF.